These 7 T cell receptor beta chains were all obtained from the same sample, sequenced in a study of CD8 T cells in ankylosing spondylitis (TCRdb year 2017). Paper-wide results and their limitations: A TCR beta motif made up of several highly homologous amino acid variants appeared to be characteristic of blood from ankylosing spondylitis patients.

The method was 5' RACE. Sequenced on an Illumina HiSeq 2500. The public reads were quality trimmed at Q25 with fastp and then assembled into clones with MiXCR by TCRdb, keeping productive beta chains. CDR3 protein sequences are deduplicated, and each keeps its most common genes and DNA. This sample comprises 400,000 or so distinct CDR3 sequences, about 24% of them detected only once. The ten biggest clones cover about 1% of the sample. No antigen has been identified for these receptors. The sample comprised blood, either unsorted or a sorted T cell fraction (not recorded which). These receptors were taken from a male donor with ankylosing spondylitis.

This chain links TRBV20-1 with TRBJ2-3; 7 bases are a match to TRBD2. V lost 4 bases to trimming and J lost 3 bases; unmatched junction nucleotides: 13. Germline V gives CDR1 DFQATT, CDR2 SNEGSKA (reference sequence). The CDR3 totals 16 residues. Here the CDR3 reads CSATEGFGGITDTQYF. DNA for the CDR3: TGCAGTGCTACGGAGGGGTTCGGGGGGATTACAGATACGCAGTATTTT.

The chain couples TRBV12-3 or TRBV12-4 to TRBJ2-3; D tentatively reads TRBD1 or TRBD2 (5 bases each). The CDR3 has 15 residues. V was shortened by 4 bases and J by 5 bases, with 16 bases between the two germline ends. CDR3 coding DNA: TGTGCCAGCAGTTCCAGGGACCCCTCGGGAGATACGCAGTATTTT. This sequence encodes CASSSRDPSGDTQYF.

The chain employs TRBV20-1 and TRBJ2-5; TRBD1 aligns across 10 bases. The CDR3 consists of 16 residues. Germline values: CDR1 DFQATT, CDR2 SNEGSKA (reference sequence). V gave up 5 bases and J gave up 2 bases; unmatched junction bases: 11. CDR3 amino acids: CSASRGDRGYQETQYF. The CDR3 DNA follows: TGCAGTGCTTCACGGGGGGACAGGGGCTATCAAGAGACCCAGTACTTC.

This chain links TRBV4-1 with TRBJ2-2; D might be TRBD1 (6 bases). CDR1 and CDR2 (germline): MGHRA, YSYEKL. Trimming left V 2 bases short and J 7 bases short, with 14 bases between. The CDR3 loop spans 15 amino acids. CDR3 DNA sequence: TGCGCCAGCAGCCAACTGGCTCCCAGGGGCGGGGAGCTGTTTTTT. It yields the protein CASSQLAPRGGELFF.

This clonotype showed up just a few times. This chain uses TRBV5-1 with TRBJ2-2; 12 bases are a match to TRBD2. V dropped 0 bases and J dropped 4; count of bases not matched to a gene: 1. Germline V gives CDR1 SGHRS, CDR2 YFSETQ. This CDR3 is 16 amino acids long. The CDR3 sequence is CASSLETSGSTGELFF. CDR3 DNA: TGCGCCAGCAGCTTGGAGACTAGCGGGAGCACCGGGGAGCTGTTTTTT.

The rearrangement links TRBV20-1 to TRBJ2-3, with 7 bases aligning to TRBD1. CDR1 DFQATT and CDR2 SNEGSKA come from the germline V gene (reference sequence). This CDR3 has 15 amino acids. The ends lost 6 bases at V and 4 bases at J; junction bases unmatched: 13. For the CDR3, the DNA is TGCAGTGCGATGAGACAGGGTGGAGGCGCAGATACGCAGTATTTT. Its protein product is CSAMRQGGGADTQYF.

The CDR3 DNA reads TGTGCCAGCAGCTTGGGGAGGGGAAACTATGGCTACACCTTC. It encodes CASSLGRGNYGYTF. The chain joins TRBV5-6 to TRBJ1-2, with TRBD1 as a possible D gene (5 bases). CDR3 length equals 14 residues. Germline V gene sequence: CDR1 SGHDT, CDR2 YYEEEE. V lost 0 bases and J 2 bases, leaving 8 bases between the germline ends.